The clone carrying this TCR beta chain appeared many times. The identical CDR3 is also encoded by other nucleotide sequences in the sample. These data belong to a study of metastatic and nonmetastatic thyroid tumors. Until they underwent thyroid surgery, no patient had received any treatment. Germline V lookup: CDR1 SGDLS, CDR2 YYNGEE. This CDR3 has 15 amino acids. Unmatched junction bases numbered 6, after V lost 2 bases and J lost 7 bases. TCRdb re-called clones from the PCR reads using MiXCR. The sample lists tens of thousands of clones, roughly 17% occurring once. The V gene is TRBV9, the J gene TRBJ1-4, with 9 bases identical to TRBD1. The receptor was derived from a female donor with papillary thyroid cancer or a benign thyroid nodule (not recorded which). Some clones in this sample may be carry-over from other donors' samples. Sample: blood. CDR3 coding DNA: TGTGCCAGCAGCGTTCAACAGGGGGCGGCTGAAAAACTGTTTTTT. Translated, it gives CASSVQQGAAEKLFF.